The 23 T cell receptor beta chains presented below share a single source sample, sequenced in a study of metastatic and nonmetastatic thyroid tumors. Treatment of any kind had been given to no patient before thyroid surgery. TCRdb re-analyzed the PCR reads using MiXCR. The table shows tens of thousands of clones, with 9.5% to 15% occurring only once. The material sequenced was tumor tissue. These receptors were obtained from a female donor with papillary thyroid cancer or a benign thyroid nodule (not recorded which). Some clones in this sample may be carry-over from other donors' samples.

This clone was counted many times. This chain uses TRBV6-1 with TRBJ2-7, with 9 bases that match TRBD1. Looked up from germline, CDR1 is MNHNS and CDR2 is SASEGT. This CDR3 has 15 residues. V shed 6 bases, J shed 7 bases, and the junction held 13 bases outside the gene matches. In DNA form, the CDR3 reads TGTGCCAGCAGAACCGGGACAGGGACCTCCTGGGAGCAGTACTTC. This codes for CASRTGTGTSWEQYF.

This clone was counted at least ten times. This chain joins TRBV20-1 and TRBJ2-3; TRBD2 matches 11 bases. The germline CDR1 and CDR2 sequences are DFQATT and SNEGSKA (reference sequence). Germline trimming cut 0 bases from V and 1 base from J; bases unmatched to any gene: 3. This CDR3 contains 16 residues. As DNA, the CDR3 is TGCAGTGCTAGAGATCGGGGACTAGCGGGCACAGATACGCAGTATTTT. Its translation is CSARDRGLAGTDTQYF.

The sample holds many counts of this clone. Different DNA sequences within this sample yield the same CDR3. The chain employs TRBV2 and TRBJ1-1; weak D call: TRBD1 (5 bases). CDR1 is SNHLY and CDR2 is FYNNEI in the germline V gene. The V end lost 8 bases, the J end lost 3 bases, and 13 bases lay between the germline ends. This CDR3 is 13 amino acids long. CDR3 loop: CASGRTRDTEAFF. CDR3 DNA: TGTGCCAGCGGTCGGACACGCGACACTGAAGCTTTCTTT.

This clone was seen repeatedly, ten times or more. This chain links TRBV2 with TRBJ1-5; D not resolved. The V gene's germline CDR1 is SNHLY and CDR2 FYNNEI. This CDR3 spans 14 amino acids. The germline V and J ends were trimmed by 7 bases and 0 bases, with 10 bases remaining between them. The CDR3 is CASKGGYSNQPQHF. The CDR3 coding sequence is TGTGCCAGCAAAGGAGGGTATAGCAATCAGCCCCAGCATTTT.

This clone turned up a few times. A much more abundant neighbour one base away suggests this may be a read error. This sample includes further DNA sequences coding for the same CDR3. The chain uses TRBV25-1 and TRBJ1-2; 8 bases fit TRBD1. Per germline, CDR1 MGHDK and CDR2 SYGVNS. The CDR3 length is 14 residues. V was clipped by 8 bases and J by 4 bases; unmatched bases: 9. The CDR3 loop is CASDPGQGIYGYTF. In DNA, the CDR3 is TGTGCCAGCGACCCTGGACAGGGCATCTATGGCTACACCTTC.

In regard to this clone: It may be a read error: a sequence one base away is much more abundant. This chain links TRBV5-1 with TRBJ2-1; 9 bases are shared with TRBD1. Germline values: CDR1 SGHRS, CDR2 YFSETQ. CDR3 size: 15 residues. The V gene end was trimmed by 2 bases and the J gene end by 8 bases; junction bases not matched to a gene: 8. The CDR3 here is CASSFGTGPIHEQFF. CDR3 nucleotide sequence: TGCGCCAGCAGCTTCGGGACAGGGCCAATCCATGAGCAGTTCTTC.

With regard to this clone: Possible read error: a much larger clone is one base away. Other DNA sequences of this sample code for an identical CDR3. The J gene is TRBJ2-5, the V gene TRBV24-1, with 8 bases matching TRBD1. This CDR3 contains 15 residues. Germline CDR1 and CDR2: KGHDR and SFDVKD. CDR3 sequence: CATSDFDRGQETQYF. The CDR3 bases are TGTGCCACAAGTGATTTTGACAGGGGTCAAGAGACCCAGTACTTC.

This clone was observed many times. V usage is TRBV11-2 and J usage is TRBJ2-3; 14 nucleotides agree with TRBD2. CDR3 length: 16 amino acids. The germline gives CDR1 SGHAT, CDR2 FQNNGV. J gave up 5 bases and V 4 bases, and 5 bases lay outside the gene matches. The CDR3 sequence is CASSWGLAGVGDTQYF. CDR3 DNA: TGTGCCAGCAGCTGGGGACTAGCGGGAGTGGGAGATACGCAGTATTTT.

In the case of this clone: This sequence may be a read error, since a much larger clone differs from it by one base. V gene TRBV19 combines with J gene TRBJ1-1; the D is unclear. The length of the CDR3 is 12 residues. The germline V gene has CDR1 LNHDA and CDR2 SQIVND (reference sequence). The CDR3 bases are TGTTCCAGTAGTATTGGGAACACTGAAGCTTTCTTT. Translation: CSSSIGNTEAFF.

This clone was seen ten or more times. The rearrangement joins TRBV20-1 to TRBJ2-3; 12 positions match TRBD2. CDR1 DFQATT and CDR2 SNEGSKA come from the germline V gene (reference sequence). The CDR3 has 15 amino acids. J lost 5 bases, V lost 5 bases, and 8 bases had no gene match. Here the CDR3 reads CSAPTSGRIRDTQYF. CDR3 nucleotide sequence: TGCAGTGCTCCGACTAGCGGGAGAATTCGAGATACGCAGTATTTT.

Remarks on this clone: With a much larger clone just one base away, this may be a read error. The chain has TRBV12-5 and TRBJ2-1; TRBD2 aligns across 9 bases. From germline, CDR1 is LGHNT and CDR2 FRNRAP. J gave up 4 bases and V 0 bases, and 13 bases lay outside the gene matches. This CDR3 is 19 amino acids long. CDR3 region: CASGLVLPLTSGGYNEQFF. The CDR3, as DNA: TGTGCTAGTGGTTTGGTACTCCCTCTGACTAGCGGTGGATACAATGAGCAGTTCTTC.

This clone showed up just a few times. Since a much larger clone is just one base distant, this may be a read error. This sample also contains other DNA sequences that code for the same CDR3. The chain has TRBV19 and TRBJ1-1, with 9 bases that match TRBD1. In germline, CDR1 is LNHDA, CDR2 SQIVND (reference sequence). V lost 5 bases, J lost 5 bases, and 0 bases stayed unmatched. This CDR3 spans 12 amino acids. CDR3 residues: CASSDRGTEAFF. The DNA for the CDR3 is TGTGCCAGTAGTGACAGGGGGACTGAAGCTTTCTTT.

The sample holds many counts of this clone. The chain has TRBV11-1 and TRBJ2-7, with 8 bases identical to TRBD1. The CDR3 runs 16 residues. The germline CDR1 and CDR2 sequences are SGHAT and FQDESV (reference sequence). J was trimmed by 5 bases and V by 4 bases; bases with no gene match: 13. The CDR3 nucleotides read TGTGCCAGCAGCTCAGGTGCAGGGGGCGACTATCACGAGCAGTACTTC. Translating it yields CASSSGAGGDYHEQYF.

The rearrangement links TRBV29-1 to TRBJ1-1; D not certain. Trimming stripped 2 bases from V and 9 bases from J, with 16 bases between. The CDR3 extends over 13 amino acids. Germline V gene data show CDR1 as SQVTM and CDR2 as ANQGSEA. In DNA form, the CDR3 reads TGCAGCGTTGAAATCAACACGCGGAGTAAAGCTTTCTTT. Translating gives CSVEINTRSKAFF.

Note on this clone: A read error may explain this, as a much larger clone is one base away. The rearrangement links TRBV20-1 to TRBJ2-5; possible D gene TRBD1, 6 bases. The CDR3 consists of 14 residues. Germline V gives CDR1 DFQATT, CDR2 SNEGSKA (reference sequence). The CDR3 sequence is CSASTGTLQENQYF. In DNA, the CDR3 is TGCAGTGCTAGTACAGGGACCCTCCAAGAGAACCAGTACTTC.

CDR3 region: CASGGGGASNQPQHF. The CDR3 nucleotides read TGTGCCAGTGGGGGAGGGGGGGCGAGCAATCAGCCCCAGCATTTT. The rearrangement uses TRBV6-1 and TRBJ1-5; weak D call: TRBD1 (6 bases). V lost 9 bases and J lost 1, with 16 bases in between. Germline V CDR1 and CDR2: MNHNS, SASEGT. The CDR3 has 15 amino acids.

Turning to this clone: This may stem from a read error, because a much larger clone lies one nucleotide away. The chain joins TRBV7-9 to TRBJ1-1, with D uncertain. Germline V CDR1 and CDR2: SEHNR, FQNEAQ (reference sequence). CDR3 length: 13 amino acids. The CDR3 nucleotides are TGTGCCAGCAGCTTAACCATGAACACTGAAGCTTTATTT. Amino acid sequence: CASSLTMNTEALF. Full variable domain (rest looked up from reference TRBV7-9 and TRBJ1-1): DTGVSQNPRHKITKRGQNVTFRCDPISEHNRLYWYRQTLGQGPEFLTYFQNEAQLEKSRLLSDRFSAERPKGSFSTLEIQRTEQGDSAMYLCASSLTMNTEALFGQGTRLTVV.

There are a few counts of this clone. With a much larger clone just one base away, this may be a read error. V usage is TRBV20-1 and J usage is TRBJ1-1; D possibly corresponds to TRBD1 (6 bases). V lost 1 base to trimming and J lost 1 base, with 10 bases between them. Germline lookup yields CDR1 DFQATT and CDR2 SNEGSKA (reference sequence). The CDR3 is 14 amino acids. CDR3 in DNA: TGCAGTGCTAGAGTGGGGGGCGGGAACACTGAAGCTTTCTTT. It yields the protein CSARVGGGNTEAFF.

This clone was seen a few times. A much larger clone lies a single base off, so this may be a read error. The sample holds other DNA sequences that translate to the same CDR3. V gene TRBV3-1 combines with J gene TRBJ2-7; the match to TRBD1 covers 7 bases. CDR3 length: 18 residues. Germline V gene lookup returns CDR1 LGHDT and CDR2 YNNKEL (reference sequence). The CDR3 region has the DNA TGCGCCAGCAGCCAAGAGACAGGGTTGGTCACCCCGCTTCACGAGCAGTACTTC. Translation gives CASSQETGLVTPLHEQYF.

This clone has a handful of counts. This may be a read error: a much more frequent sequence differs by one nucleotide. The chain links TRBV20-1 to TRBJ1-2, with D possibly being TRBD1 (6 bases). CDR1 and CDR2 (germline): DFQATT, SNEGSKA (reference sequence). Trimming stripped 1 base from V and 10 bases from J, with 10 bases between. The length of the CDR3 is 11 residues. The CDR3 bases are TGCAGTGCTAGAGTGGCAGGGGCCTACACCTTC. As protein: CSARVAGAYTF.

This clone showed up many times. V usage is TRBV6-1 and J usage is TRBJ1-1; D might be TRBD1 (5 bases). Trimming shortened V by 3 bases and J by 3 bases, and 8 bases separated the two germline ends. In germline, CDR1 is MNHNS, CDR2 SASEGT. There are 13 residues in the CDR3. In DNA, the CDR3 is TGTGCCAGCAGTGAGCAGGGATACACTGAAGCTTTCTTT. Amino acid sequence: CASSEQGYTEAFF.

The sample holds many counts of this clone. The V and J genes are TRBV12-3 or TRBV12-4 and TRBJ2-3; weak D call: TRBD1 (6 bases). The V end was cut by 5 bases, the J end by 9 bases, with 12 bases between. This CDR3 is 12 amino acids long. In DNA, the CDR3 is TGTGCCAGCAGTCCCACAGGGATGACGCAGTATTTT. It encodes CASSPTGMTQYF.

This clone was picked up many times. Here the CDR3 reads CAISSGADYGYTF. The CDR3 coding sequence is TGTGCCATCAGTTCAGGGGCTGACTATGGCTACACCTTC. This chain links TRBV10-3 with TRBJ1-2; TRBD1 is a possible D gene (6 bases). Germline loops: CDR1 ENHRY, CDR2 SYGVKD. The CDR3 is made up of 13 amino acids. Trimming removed 5 bases at V and 3 bases at J, with 10 bases between.